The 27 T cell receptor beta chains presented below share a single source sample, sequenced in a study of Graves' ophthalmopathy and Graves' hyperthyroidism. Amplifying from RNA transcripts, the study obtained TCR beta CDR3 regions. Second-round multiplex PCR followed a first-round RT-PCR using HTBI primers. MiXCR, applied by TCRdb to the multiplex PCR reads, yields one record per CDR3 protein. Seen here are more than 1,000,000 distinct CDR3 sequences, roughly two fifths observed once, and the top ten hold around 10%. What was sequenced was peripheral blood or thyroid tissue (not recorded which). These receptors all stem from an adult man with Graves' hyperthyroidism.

CDR3 DNA sequence: TGCAGTGCTAGCTATCCCAAGGGGAGTACTGAAGCTTTCTTT. Translation gives CSASYPKGSTEAFF. This chain connects TRBV20-1 to TRBJ1-1, with a tentative D call TRBD1 (5 bases). Germline-derived CDR1 and CDR2 are DFQATT and SNEGSKA (reference sequence). CDR3 length: 14 amino acids. V gave up 3 bases and J gave up 5 bases, with 16 bases separating them.

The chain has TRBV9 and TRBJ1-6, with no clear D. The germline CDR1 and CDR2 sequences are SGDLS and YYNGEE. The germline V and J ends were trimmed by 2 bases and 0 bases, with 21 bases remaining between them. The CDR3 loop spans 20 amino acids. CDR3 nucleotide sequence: TGTGCCAGCAGCGTCGGAGTACCGGGCCTGATAAGCTCCTATAATTCACCCCTCCACTTT. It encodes CASSVGVPGLISSYNSPLHF.

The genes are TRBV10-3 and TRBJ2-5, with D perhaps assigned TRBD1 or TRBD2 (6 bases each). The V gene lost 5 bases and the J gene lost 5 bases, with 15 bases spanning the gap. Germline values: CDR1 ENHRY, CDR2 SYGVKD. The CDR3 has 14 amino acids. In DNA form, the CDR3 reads TGTGCCATCAGTTATGTGGGGGGCCGGGAGACCCAGTACTTC. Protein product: CAISYVGGRETQYF.

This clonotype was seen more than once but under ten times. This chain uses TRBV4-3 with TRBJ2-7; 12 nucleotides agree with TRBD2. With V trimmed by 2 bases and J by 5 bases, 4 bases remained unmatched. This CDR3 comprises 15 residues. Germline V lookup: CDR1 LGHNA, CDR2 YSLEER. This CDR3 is CASSQLAGGYHEQYF. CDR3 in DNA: TGCGCCAGCAGCCAACTAGCGGGGGGGTACCACGAGCAGTACTTC.

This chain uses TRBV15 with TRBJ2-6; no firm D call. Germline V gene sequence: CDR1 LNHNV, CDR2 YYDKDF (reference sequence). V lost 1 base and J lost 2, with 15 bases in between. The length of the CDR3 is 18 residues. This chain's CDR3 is CATSRVGVSSTGANVLTF. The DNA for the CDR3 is TGTGCCACCAGCAGAGTTGGGGTGTCCAGTACTGGGGCCAACGTCCTGACTTTC.

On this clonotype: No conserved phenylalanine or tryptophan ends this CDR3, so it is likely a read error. The chain's CDR3 is CSVGTRGSLSYEQYL. CDR3 coding DNA: TGCAGCGTGGGGACAAGGGGATCCTTGTCCTACGAGCAGTACCTC. The chain has TRBV29-1 and TRBJ2-7; D possibly corresponds to TRBD1 (6 bases). Germline values: CDR1 SQVTM, CDR2 ANQGSEA. This CDR3 contains 15 residues. V was clipped by 6 bases and J by 1 base, with 19 bases between them.

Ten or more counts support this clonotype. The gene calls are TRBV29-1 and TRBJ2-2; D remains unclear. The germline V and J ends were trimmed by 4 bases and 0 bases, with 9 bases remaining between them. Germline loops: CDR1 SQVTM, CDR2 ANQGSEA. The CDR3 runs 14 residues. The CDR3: CSVVGQTNTGELFF. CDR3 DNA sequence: TGCAGCGTTGTGGGCCAGACGAACACCGGGGAGCTGTTTTTT.

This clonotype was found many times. The DNA for the CDR3 is TGCAGCGCCCCGGGGAATTTCTATCCGTACGAGCAGTACTTC. Translating gives CSAPGNFYPYEQYF. The chain employs TRBV29-1 and TRBJ2-7; perhaps TRBD2 as D (5 bases). The CDR3 runs 14 residues. Trimming took off 7 bases at V and 4 bases at J, with 20 bases between the two ends. Germline lookup yields CDR1 SQVTM and CDR2 ANQGSEA.

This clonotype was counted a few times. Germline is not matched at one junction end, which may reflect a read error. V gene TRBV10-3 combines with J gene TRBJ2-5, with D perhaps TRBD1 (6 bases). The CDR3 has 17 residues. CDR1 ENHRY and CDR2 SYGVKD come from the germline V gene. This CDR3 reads CASSYFGRVDREETQYF. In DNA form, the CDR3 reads TGTGCCAGCAGTTACTTTGGCCGCGTGGACAGAGAAGAGACCCAGTACTTC.

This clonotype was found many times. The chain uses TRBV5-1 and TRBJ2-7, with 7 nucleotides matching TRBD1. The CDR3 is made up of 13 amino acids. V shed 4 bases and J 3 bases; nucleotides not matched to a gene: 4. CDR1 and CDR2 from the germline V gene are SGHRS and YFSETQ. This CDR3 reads CASSRDSDYEQYF. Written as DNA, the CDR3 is TGCGCCAGCAGCCGGGACAGCGACTACGAGCAGTACTTC.

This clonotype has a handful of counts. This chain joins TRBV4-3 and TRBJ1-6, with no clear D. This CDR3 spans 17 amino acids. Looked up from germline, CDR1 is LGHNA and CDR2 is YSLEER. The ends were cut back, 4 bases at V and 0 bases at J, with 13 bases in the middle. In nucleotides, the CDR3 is TGCGCCAGCAGCCCCTCGGCCACATCCTCCTATAATTCACCCCTCCACTTT. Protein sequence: CASSPSATSSYNSPLHF.

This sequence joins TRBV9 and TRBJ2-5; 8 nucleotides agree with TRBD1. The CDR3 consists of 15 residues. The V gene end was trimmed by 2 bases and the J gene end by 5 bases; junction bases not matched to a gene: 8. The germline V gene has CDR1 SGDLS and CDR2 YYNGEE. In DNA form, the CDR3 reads TGTGCCAGCAGCGTCCGACAGGGGATGTCCGAGACCCAGTACTTC. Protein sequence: CASSVRQGMSETQYF.

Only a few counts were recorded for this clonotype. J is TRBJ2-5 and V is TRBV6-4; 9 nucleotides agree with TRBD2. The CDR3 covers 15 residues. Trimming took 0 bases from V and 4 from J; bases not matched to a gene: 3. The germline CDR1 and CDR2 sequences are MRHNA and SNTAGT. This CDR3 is CASSDSAGGRETQYF. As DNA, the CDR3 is TGTGCCAGCAGTGACTCGGCGGGGGGGAGAGAGACCCAGTACTTC.

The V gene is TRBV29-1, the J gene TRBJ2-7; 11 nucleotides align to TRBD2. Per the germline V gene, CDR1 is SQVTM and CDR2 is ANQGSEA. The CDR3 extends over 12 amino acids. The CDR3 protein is CRLTSGSGEQYF. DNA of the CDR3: TGCAGGCTCACTAGCGGGAGTGGCGAGCAGTACTTC.

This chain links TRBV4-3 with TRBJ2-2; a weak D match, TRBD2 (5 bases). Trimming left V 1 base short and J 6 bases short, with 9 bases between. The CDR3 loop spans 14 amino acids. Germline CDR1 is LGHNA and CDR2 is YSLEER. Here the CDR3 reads CASSQGPGAGELFF. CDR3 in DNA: TGCGCCAGCAGCCAAGGGCCCGGGGCCGGGGAGCTGTTTTTT.

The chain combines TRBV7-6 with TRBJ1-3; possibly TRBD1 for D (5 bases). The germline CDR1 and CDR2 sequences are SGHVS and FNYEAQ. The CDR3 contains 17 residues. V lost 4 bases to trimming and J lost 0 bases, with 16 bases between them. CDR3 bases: TGTGCCAGCAGCTCGGGGCCAGGGTACAGCTCTGGAAACACCATATATTTT. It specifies CASSSGPGYSSGNTIYF.

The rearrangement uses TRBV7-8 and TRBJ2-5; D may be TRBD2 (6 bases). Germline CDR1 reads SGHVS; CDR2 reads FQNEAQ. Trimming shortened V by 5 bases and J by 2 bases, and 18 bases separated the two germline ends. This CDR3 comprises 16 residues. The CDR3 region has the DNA TGTGCCAGCAGCCATCGGGACTCTGGGGTTCAAGAGACCCAGTACTTC. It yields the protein CASSHRDSGVQETQYF.

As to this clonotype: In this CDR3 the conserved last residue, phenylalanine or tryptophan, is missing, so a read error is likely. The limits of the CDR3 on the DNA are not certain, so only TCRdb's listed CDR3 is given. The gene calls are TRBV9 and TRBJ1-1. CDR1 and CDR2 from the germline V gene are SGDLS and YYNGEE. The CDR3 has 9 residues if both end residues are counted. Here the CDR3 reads CASSVSETP.

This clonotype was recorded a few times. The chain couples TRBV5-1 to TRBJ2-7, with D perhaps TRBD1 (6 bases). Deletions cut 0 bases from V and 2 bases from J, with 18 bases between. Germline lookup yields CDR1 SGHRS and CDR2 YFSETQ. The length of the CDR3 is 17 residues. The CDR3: CASSLAYTGWGPYEQYF. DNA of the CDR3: TGCGCCAGCAGCTTGGCGTACACGGGGTGGGGGCCCTACGAGCAGTACTTC.

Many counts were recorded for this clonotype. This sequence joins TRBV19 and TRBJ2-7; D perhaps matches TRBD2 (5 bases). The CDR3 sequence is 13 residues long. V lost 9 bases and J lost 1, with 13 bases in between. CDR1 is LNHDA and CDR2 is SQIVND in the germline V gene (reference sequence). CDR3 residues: CASSRGISYEQYF. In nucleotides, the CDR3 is TGTGCCAGCTCCCGGGGTATTTCCTACGAGCAGTACTTC.

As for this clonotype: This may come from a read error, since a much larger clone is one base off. This chain's CDR3 is CASSRDRCSGEQYF. The CDR3, as DNA: TGTGCCAGCAGCCGGGACAGGTGTTCTGGGGAGCAGTACTTC. The chain joins TRBV7-9 to TRBJ2-7; 8 nucleotides agree with TRBD1. V shed 5 bases, J shed 7 bases, and the junction held 10 bases outside the gene matches. This CDR3 is built from 14 residues. Germline CDR1 and CDR2: SEHNR and FQNEAQ (reference sequence).

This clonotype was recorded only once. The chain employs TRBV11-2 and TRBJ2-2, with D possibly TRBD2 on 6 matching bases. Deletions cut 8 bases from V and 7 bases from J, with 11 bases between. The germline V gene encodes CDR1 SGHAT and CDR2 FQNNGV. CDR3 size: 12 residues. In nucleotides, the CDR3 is TGTGCCAGCGGAGGGTCTTTCGGGGAGCTGTTTTTT. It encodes CASGGSFGELFF.

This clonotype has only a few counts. This CDR3 is CASTEELGFSGGYTF. CDR3 sequence (DNA): TGTGCCAGCACCGAAGAGTTGGGGTTTAGCGGTGGCTACACCTTC. The V and J genes are TRBV28 and TRBJ1-2; D remains unclear. This CDR3 spans 15 amino acids. Germline V lookup: CDR1 MDHEN, CDR2 SYDVKM. V lost 7 bases, J lost 7 bases, and 22 bases lay in between.

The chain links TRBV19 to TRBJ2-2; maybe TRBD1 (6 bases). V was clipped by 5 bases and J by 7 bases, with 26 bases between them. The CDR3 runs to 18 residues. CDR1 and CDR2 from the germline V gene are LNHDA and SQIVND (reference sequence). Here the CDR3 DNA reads TGTGCCAGTAGTGGCTCGGAGCGAACAGGGAGATTGGACGGGGAGCTGTTTTTT. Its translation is CASSGSERTGRLDGELFF.

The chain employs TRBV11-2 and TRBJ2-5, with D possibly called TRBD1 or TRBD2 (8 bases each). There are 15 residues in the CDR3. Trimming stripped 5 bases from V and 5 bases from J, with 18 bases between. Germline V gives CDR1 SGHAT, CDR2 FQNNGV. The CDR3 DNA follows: TGTGCCAGCAGCAAAAGCGGGAGACAGGGGGAGACCCAGTACTTC. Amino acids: CASSKSGRQGETQYF.

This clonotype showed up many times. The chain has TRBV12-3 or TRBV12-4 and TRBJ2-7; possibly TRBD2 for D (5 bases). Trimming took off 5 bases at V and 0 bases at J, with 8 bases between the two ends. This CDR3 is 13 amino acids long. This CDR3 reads CASSVDFSYEQYF. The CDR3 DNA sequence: TGTGCCAGCAGTGTGGACTTCTCCTACGAGCAGTACTTC.

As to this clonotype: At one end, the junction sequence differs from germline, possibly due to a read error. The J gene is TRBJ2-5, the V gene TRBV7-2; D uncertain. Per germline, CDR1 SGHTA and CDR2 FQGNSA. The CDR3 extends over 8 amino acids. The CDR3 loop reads CASSLFQF. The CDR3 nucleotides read TGTGCCAGCAGCTTATTCCAGTTC.